The rows below give T cell receptor beta chains drawn from one sample of a study of response to subunit inactivated influenza vaccine. TCRdb called the RT-PCR reads again in MiXCR, with one record for every CDR3 protein. The profile covers approximately 530,000 distinct CDR3 sequences, with over 10% appearing a single time and around 14% taken by the ten largest. The material sequenced was PBMCs from blood, taken 35 to 45 days after vaccination. The receptor source for this set is a man aged 45 to 65 who received an inactivated influenza vaccine. CDR3s include the opening cysteine and the closing phenylalanine or tryptophan. The order of the fields is J gene, V gene, clone size, D gene, CDR3 length, CDR3 protein, CDR3 DNA. D genes are given only for firm matches. Size is omitted from some rows. Given values are once, few, many or a class for expanded clones.

>TRBJ2-2|TRBV19|.|.|14
CASSTGTNTGELFF
TGTGCCAGTAGTACCGGCACGAACACCGGGGAGCTGTTTTTT
>TRBJ1-4|TRBV5-6|few|.|19
CASSLRWASGSPTNEKLFF
TGTGCCAGCAGCTTGCGGTGGGCATCCGGGTCCCCAACTAATGAAAAACTGTTTTTT
>TRBJ1-3|TRBV29-1|.|.|14
CSVILNSFGNTIYF
TGCAGCGTTATCCTTAACAGCTTCGGAAACACCATATATTTT
>TRBJ2-5|TRBV3-1|.|TRBD2|14
CASSRLAIQETQYF
TGTGCCAGCAGCAGACTAGCGATCCAAGAGACCCAGTACTTC
>TRBJ1-6|TRBV4-3|many|TRBD1|16
CASSQLRQGLNSPLHF
TGCGCCAGCAGCCAACTACGACAGGGTCTTAATTCACCCCTCCACTTT
>TRBJ2-7|TRBV4-3|.|TRBD2|15
CASSQVSGRGYEQYF
TGCGCCAGCAGCCAAGTGAGCGGGAGGGGGTACGAGCAGTACTTC
>TRBJ2-7|TRBV28|.|TRBD1|15
CASSQQGAPSYEQYF
TGTGCCAGCAGTCAACAGGGGGCCCCGTCCTACGAGCAGTACTTC
>TRBJ2-7|TRBV27|few|TRBD1|16
CASSLFPGQGTYEQYF
TGTGCCAGCAGCCTCTTCCCGGGACAGGGAACCTACGAGCAGTACTTC
>TRBJ1-4|TRBV12-3/TRBV12-4|few|.|13
CASRFATNEKLFF
TGTGCCAGCAGATTTGCAACTAATGAAAAACTGTTTTTT
>TRBJ2-7|TRBV28|few|TRBD1|15
CASSADRVPVYEQYF
TGTGCCAGCAGTGCTGACAGGGTTCCGGTTTACGAGCAGTACTTC
>TRBJ2-7|TRBV5-1|many|TRBD2|15
CASSLRSGSPLEQYF
TGCGCCAGCAGCTTGAGAAGCGGGAGCCCCCTCGAGCAGTACTTC
>TRBJ2-2|TRBV10-3|.|.|16
CAISDFSGSSTGELFF
TGTGCCATCAGTGATTTTTCAGGGAGCTCCACCGGGGAGCTGTTTTTT
>TRBJ2-3|TRBV12-3/TRBV12-4|few|.|13
CASAPGRTDTQYF
TGTGCCAGCGCCCCCGGCCGCACAGATACGCAGTATTTT
>TRBJ2-1|TRBV20-1|few|TRBD2|15
CSATPQGLAGDEQFF
TGCAGTGCTACTCCCCAGGGACTAGCGGGAGATGAGCAGTTCTTC
>TRBJ1-5|TRBV20-1|few|TRBD1|16
CSATTGGGFSNQPQHF
TGCAGTGCTACGACAGGGGGAGGATTTAGCAATCAGCCCCAGCATTTT
>TRBJ2-1|TRBV5-1|few|.|15
CASSPQDRVPHEQFF
TGCGCCAGCAGCCCACAGGATCGCGTCCCCCATGAGCAGTTCTTC
>TRBJ2-2|TRBV27|few|.|16
CASSSGSSGRTGELFF
TGTGCCAGCAGTTCTGGGAGTTCGGGACGAACCGGGGAGCTGTTTTTT
>TRBJ2-1|TRBV6-4|many|TRBD2|15
CASSGTSGSYNEQFF
TGTGCCAGCAGTGGCACTAGCGGCTCCTACAATGAGCAGTTCTTC
>TRBJ2-5|TRBV3-1|.|.|18
CASSQKRVDWRALETQYF
TGTGCCAGCAGCCAAAAAAGGGTGGACTGGAGGGCTTTGGAGACCCAGTACTTC
>TRBJ1-2|TRBV4-3|many|TRBD1|15
CASSQTDRAGYGYTF
TGCGCCAGCAGCCAAACCGACAGGGCAGGCTATGGCTACACCTTC
>TRBJ2-1|TRBV19|once|.|15
CASSIDEGSYNEQFF
TGTGCCAGTAGTATAGACGAGGGTTCATACAATGAGCAGTTCTTC
>TRBJ2-3|TRBV28|many|.|12
CASSLTRGTQYF
TGTGCCAGCAGTCTCACCCGAGGTACGCAGTATTTT
>TRBJ2-7|TRBV28|few|.|13
CASSFGVPYEQYF
TGTGCCAGCAGTTTCGGGGTCCCCTACGAGCAGTACTTC
>TRBJ2-1|TRBV4-3|.|TRBD2|15
CASSQEPGGYNEQFF
TGCGCCAGCAGCCAAGAACCCGGGGGGTACAATGAGCAGTTCTTC
>TRBJ2-7|TRBV3-1|.|TRBD2|15
CASSQEGLADYEQYF
TGTGCCAGCAGCCAAGAGGGACTAGCGGACTACGAGCAGTACTTC
>TRBJ2-1|TRBV11-2|many|TRBD2|18
CASSLVSHGTTKYNEQFF
TGTGCCAGCAGCTTAGTTTCCCACGGGACTACCAAATACAATGAGCAGTTCTTC
>TRBJ2-1|TRBV6-2/TRBV6-3|.|TRBD2|15
CASSQQWRGWYEQFF
TGTGCCAGCAGTCAACAATGGCGGGGGTGGTATGAGCAGTTCTTC
>TRBJ2-7|TRBV7-2|few|.|15
CASSPKRDHSYEQYF
TGTGCCAGCAGCCCCAAGAGGGATCACTCCTACGAGCAGTACTTC
>TRBJ2-7|TRBV21-1|.|.|15
CATTHEGLGTWEQYF
TGTGCCACCACACATGAGGGGTTGGGCACTTGGGAGCAGTACTTC
>TRBJ2-1|TRBV7-7|few|.|13
CASSLAITDEQFF
TGTGCCAGCAGCTTGGCCATTACGGATGAGCAGTTCTTC
>TRBJ2-5|TRBV10-3|few|.|13
CAISTEIQETQYF
TGTGCCATCTCGACAGAAATCCAAGAGACCCAGTACTTC
>TRBJ2-2|TRBV5-6|.|TRBD1|16
CAGSLLQGAYTGELFF
TGTGCCGGCAGCTTGCTTCAGGGGGCCTACACCGGGGAGCTGTTTTTT
>TRBJ2-3|TRBV6-2/TRBV6-3|.|.|14
CASSYETPTDTQYF
TGTGCCAGCAGTTATGAGACTCCCACAGATACGCAGTATTTT
>TRBJ2-1|TRBV3-1|.|TRBD2|15
CASSPTSGTSDEQFF
TGTGCCAGCAGCCCGACTAGCGGGACTTCCGATGAGCAGTTCTTC
>TRBJ2-1|TRBV10-3|many|.|13
CAIRGTGSNEQFF
TGTGCCATCAGGGGCACAGGGTCCAATGAGCAGTTCTTC
>TRBJ2-3|TRBV6-1|few|.|13
CASSERGRDTQYF
TGTGCCAGCAGTGAAAGGGGCAGGGATACGCAGTATTTT
>TRBJ2-7|TRBV20-1|.|TRBD2|17
CSANGQLAGGGSYEQYF
TGCAGTGCTAACGGGCAACTAGCGGGAGGCGGCTCCTACGAGCAGTACTTC
>TRBJ2-7|TRBV6-2/TRBV6-3|few|TRBD1|16
CASSYSGDRVSYEQYF
TGTGCCAGCAGTTACTCGGGGGACAGGGTCTCCTACGAGCAGTACTTC
>TRBJ1-1|TRBV5-1|.|.|12
CASSLGTPEAFF
TGCGCCAGCAGCCTGGGGACCCCTGAAGCTTTCTTT
>TRBJ2-3|TRBV7-2|.|.|14
CASSESTGRDTQYF
TGTGCCAGCAGCGAATCGACAGGGAGGGATACGCAGTATTTT